This T cell receptor (beta chain) was sequenced in a study of T cell responses to AZD1222 COVID-19 vaccine. Points from the study as a whole: It was only a handful of AZD1222 recipients who were seropositive at baseline. Compared with day 0, the breadth and depth of the Spike-specific TCR repertoire rose significantly after two doses of AZD1222.

Turning to this clone: The antigen is undetermined.

The repertoire was sequenced with immunoSEQ multiplex PCR; TCRdb's copy has only in-frame clones and lacks some. This table holds some 130,000 clones, about 92% found once. V lost 5 bases, J lost 3 bases, and 13 bases lay in between. Looked up from germline, CDR1 is LNHDA and CDR2 is SQIVND (reference sequence). The CDR3 spans 14 residues. This clonotype was obtained from an adult in good health. V usage is TRBV19 and J usage is TRBJ1-1; weak D call: TRBD1 (6 bases). The specimen comprised peripheral blood, sampled on day 0 of AZD1222 vaccination. CDR3 protein: CASSEQGKHTEAFF. The CDR3 bases are TGTGCCAGTAGTGAGCAGGGGAAACACACTGAAGCTTTCTTT.